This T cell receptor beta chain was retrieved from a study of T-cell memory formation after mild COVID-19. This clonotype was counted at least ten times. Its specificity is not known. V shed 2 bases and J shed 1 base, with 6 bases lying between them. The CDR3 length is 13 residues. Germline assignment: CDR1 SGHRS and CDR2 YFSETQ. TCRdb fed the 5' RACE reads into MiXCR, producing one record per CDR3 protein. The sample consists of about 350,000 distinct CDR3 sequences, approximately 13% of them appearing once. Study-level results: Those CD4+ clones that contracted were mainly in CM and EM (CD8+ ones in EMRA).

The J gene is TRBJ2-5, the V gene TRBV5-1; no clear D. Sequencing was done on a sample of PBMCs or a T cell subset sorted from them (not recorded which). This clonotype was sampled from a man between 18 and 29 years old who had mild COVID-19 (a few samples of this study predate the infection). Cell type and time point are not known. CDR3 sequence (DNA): TGCGCCAGCAGCTTTAATCCCCAAGAGACCCAGTACTTC. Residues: CASSFNPQETQYF.